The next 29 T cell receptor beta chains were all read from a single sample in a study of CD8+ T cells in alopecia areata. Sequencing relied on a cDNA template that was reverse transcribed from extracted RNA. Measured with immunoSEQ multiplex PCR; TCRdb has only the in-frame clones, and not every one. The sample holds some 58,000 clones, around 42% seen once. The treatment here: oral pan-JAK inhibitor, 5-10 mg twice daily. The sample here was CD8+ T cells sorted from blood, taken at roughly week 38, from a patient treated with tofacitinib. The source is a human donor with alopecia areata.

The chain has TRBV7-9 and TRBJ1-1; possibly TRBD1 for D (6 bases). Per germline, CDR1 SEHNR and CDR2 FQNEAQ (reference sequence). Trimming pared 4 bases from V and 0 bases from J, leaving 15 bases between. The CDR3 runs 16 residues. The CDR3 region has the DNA TGTGCCAGCAGCTCCACGACAGGTTTCGTGAACACTGAAGCTTTCTTT. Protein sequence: CASSSTTGFVNTEAFF.

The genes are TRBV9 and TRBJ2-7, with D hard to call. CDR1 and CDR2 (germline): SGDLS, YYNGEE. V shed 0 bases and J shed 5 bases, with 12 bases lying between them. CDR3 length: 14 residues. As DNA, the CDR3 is TGTGCCAGCAGCGTAGAAGAGGCCTGGGACGAGCAGTACTTC. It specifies CASSVEEAWDEQYF.

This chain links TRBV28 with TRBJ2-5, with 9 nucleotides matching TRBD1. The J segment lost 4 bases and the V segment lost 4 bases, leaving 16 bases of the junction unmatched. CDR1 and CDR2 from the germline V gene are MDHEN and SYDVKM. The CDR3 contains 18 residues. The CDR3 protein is CASSSVHRGRARGETQYF. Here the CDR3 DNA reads TGTGCCAGCAGTTCGGTACACAGGGGGCGGGCGCGGGGAGAGACCCAGTACTTC. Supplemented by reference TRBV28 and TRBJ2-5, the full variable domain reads DVKVTQSSRYLVKRTGEKVFLECVQDMDHENMFWYRQDPGLGLRLIYFSYDVKMKEKGDIPEGYSVSREKKERFSLILESASTNQTSMYLCASSSVHRGRARGETQYFGPGTRLLVL.

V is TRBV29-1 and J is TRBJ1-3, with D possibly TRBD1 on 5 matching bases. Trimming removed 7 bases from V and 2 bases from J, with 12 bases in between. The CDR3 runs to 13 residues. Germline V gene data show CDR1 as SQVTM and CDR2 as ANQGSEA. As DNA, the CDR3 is TGCAGCGCCTTCCCAGGGACTGGAAACACCATATATTTT. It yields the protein CSAFPGTGNTIYF.

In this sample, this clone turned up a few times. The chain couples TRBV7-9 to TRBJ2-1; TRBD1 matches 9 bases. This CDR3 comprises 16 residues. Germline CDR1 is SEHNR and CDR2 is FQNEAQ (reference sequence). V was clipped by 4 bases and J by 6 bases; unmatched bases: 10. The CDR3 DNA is TGTGCCAGCAGCTCTTCCGGGACAGGGTTCAGCAATGAGCAGTTCTTC. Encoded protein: CASSSSGTGFSNEQFF.

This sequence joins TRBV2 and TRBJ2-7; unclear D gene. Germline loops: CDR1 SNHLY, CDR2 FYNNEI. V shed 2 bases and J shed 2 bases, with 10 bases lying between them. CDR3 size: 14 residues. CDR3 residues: CASSEWEVPYEQYF. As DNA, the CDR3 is TGTGCCAGCAGTGAATGGGAAGTTCCCTACGAGCAGTACTTC.

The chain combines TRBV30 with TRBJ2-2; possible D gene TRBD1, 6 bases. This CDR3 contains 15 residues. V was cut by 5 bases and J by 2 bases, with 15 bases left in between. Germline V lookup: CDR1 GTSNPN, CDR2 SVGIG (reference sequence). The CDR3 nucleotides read TGTGCCTGGGGGGGCCGTGGCCGTAACACCGGGGAGCTGTTTTTT. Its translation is CAWGGRGRNTGELFF.

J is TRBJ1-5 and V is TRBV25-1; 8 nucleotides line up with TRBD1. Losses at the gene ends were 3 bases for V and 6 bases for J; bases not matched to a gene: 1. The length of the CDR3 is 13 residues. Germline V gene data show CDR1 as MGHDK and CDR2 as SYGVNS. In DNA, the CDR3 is TGTGCCAGCAGTGAGACAGGGGCTCAGCCCCAGCATTTT. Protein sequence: CASSETGAQPQHF.

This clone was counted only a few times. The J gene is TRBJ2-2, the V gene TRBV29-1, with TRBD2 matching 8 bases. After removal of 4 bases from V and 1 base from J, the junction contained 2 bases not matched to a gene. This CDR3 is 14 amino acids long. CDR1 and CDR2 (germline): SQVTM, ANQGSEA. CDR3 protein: CSVVTSGNTGELFF. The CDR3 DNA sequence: TGCAGCGTTGTTACTAGCGGGAACACCGGGGAGCTGTTTTTT.

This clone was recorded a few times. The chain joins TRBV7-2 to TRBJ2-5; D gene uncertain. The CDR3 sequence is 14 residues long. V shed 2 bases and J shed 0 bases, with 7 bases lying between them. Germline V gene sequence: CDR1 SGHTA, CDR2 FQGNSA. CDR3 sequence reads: CASSLPTNQETQYF. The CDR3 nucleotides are TGTGCCAGCAGCTTACCAACTAACCAAGAGACCCAGTACTTC.

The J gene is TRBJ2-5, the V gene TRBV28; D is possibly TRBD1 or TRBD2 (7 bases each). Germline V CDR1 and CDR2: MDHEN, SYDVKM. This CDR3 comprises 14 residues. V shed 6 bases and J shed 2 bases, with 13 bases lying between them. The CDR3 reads CASSRGGRQETQYF. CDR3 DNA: TGTGCCAGCAGCAGGGGGGGGCGGCAAGAGACCCAGTACTTC.

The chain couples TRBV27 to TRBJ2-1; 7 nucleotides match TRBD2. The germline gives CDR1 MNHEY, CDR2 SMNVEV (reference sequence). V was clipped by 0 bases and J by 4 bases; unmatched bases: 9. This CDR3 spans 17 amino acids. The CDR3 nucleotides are TGTGCCAGCAGTTTATCCTCCGGCGGGAGAGCGTACAATGAGCAGTTCTTC. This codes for CASSLSSGGRAYNEQFF.

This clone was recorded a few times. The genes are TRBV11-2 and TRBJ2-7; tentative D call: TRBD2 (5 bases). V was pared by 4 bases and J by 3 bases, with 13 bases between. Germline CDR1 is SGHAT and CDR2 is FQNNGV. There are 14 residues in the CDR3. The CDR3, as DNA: TGTGCCAGCAGCTCCCATAGCGCAAACTACGAGCAGTACTTC. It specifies CASSSHSANYEQYF.

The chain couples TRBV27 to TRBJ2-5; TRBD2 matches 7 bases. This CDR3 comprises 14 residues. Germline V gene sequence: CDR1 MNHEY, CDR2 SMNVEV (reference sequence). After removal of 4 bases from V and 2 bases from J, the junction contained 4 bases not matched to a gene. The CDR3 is CASSSLAAQETQYF. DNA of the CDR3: TGTGCCAGCAGTTCCCTAGCGGCTCAAGAGACCCAGTACTTC.

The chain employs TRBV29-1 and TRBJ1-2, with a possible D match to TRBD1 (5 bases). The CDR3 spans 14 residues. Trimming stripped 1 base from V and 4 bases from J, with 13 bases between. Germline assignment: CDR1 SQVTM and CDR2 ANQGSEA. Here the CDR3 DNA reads TGCAGCGTTGAAGGGGGACCGGACGCCTATGGCTACACCTTC. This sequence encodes CSVEGGPDAYGYTF.

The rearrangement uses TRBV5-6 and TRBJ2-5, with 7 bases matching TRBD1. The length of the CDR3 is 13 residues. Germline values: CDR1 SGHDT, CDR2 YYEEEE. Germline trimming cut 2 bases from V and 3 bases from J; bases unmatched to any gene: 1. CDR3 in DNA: TGTGCCAGCAGCTTAGGACAGGAAGAGACCCAGTACTTC. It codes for CASSLGQEETQYF.

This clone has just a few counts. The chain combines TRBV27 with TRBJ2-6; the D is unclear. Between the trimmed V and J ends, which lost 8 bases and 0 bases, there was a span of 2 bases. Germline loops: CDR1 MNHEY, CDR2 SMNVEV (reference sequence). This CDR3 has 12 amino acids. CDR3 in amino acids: CASSSGANVLTF. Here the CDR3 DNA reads TGTGCCAGCTCCTCTGGGGCCAACGTCCTGACTTTC.

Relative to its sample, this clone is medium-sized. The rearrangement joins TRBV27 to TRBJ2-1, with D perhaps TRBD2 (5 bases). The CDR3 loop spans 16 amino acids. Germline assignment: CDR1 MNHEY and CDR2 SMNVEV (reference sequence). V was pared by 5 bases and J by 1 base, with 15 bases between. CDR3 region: CASSPDSLRSYNEQFF. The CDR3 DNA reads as TGTGCCAGCAGTCCGGACTCCCTCCGGTCCTACAATGAGCAGTTCTTC.

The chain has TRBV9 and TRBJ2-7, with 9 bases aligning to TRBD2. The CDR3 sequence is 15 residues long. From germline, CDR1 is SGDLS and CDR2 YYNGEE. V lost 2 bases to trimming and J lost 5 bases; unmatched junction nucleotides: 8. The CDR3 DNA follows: TGTGCCAGCAGCGTTAGCGGGAGAAGCGGGAACGAGCAGTACTTC. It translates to CASSVSGRSGNEQYF.

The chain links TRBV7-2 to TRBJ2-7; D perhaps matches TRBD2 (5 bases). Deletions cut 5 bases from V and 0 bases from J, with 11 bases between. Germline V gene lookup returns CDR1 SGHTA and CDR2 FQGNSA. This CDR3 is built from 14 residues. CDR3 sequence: CASSPDYSSYEQYF. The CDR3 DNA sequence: TGTGCCAGCAGCCCCGACTATAGCTCCTACGAGCAGTACTTC. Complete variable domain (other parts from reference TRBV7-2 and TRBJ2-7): GAGVSQSPSNKVTEKGKDVELRCDPISGHTALYWYRQSLGQGLEFLIYFQGNSAPDKSGLPSDRFSAERTGGSVSTLTIQRTQQEDSAVYLCASSPDYSSYEQYFGPGTRLTVT.

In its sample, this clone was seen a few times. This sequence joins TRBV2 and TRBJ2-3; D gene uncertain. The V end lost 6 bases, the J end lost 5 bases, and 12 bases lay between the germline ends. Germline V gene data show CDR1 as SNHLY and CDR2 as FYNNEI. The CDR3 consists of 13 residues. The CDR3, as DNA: TGTGCCAGCAGGCCTTTCGTCGGAGATACGCAGTATTTT. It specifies CASRPFVGDTQYF.

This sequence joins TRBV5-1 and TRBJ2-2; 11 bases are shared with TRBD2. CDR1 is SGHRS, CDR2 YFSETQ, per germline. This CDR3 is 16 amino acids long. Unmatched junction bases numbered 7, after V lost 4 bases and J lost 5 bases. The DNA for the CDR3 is TGCGCCAGCAGCCGCGCCGGGACTAGCGGTACCGGGGAGCTGTTTTTT. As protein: CASSRAGTSGTGELFF.

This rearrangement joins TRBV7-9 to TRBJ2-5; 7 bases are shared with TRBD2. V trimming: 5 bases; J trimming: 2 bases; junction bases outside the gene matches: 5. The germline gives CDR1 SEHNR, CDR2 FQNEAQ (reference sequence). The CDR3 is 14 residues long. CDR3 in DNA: TGTGCCAGCAGCACAAGCGGGGCTCAAGAGACCCAGTACTTC. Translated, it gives CASSTSGAQETQYF.

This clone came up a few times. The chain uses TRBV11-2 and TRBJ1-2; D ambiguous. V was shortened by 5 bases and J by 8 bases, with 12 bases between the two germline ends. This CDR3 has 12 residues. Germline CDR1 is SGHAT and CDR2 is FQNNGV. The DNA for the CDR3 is TGTGCCAGCAGCCCAACCGGAGGCGGCTACACCTTC. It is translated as CASSPTGGGYTF.

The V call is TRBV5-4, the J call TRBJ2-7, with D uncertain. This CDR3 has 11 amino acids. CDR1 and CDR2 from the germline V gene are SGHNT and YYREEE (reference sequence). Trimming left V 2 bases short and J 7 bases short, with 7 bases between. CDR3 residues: CASSLGLEQYF. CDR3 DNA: TGTGCCAGCAGCTTAGGGTTGGAGCAGTACTTC.

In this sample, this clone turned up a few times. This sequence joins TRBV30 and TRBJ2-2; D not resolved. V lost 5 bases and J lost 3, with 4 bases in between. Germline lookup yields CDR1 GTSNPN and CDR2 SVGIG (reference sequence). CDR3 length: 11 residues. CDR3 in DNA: TGTGCCTGGGACGACACCGGGGAGCTGTTTTTT. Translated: CAWDDTGELFF. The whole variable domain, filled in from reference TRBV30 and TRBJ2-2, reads SQTIHQWPATLVQPVGSPLSLECTVEGTSNPNLYWYRQAAGRGLQLLFYSVGIGQISSEVPQNLSASRPQDRQFILSSKKLLLSDSGFYLCAWDDTGELFFGEGSRLTVL.

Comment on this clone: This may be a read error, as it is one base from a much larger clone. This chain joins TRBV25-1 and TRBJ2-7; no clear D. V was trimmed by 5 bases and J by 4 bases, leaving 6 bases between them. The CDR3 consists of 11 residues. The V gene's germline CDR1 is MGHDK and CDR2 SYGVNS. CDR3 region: CASSLGYEQYF. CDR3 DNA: TGTGCCAGCAGTTTAGGGTACGAGCAGTACTTC.

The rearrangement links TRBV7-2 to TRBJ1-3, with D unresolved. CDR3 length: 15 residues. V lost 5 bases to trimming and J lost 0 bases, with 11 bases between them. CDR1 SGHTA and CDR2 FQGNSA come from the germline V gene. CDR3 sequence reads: CASSRPISSGNTIYF. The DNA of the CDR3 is TGTGCCAGCAGCCGTCCGATCAGCTCTGGAAACACCATATATTTT. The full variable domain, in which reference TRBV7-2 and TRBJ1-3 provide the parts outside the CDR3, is GAGVSQSPSNKVTEKGKDVELRCDPISGHTALYWYRQSLGQGLEFLIYFQGNSAPDKSGLPSDRFSAERTGGSVSTLTIQRTQQEDSAVYLCASSRPISSGNTIYFGEGSWLTVV.

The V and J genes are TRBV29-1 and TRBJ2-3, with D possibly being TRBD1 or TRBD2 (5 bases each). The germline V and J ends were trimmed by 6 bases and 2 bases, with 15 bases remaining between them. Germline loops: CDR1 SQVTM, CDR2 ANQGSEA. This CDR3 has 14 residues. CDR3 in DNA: TGCAGCGTCGTTCGGGACGCAACCACAGATACGCAGTATTTT. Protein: CSVVRDATTDTQYF.